The 6 T cell receptor beta chains below come from one sample, sequenced in a study of T cells after yellow fever vaccination. TCRdb re-called the 5' RACE reads with MiXCR, one entry per CDR3 protein. Here the sample spans approximately 140,000 distinct CDR3 sequences, approximately 7.7% being singletons. Sequenced here: CD4+ T cells sorted from PBMCs, sampled 5 days after the yellow fever booster vaccination. These receptor sequences come from a young man who received the YFV17D yellow fever vaccine.

This chain links TRBV20-1 with TRBJ1-1; 7 bases match TRBD1. The CDR3 loop spans 15 amino acids. Germline CDR1 DFQATT, CDR2 SNEGSKA (reference sequence). V lost 1 base to trimming and J lost 7 bases; unmatched junction nucleotides: 12. The DNA of the CDR3 is TGCAGTGCTAGAGGACCCGAGTCCCGGGACAGTGAAGCTTTCTTT. Translated: CSARGPESRDSEAFF.

The chain links TRBV6-5 to TRBJ2-6; D is undetermined. The CDR3 runs to 14 residues. CDR1 MNHEY and CDR2 SVGAGI come from the germline V gene. The germline V and J ends were trimmed by 4 bases and 5 bases, with 9 bases remaining between them. The CDR3: CASSSPLRANVLTF. CDR3 coding DNA: TGTGCCAGCAGTTCCCCGTTGAGGGCCAACGTCCTGACTTTC.

The V and J genes are TRBV6-5 and TRBJ2-3, with D possibly matching TRBD1 (6 bases). There are 15 residues in the CDR3. V lost 5 bases and J 1 base, leaving 13 bases between the germline ends. CDR1 and CDR2 (germline): MNHEY, SVGAGI. The CDR3 reads CASSGSGDGTDTQYF. CDR3 nucleotides: TGTGCCAGCAGTGGATCAGGGGACGGCACAGATACGCAGTATTTT.

This clonotype has at least ten counts. This chain uses TRBV7-9 with TRBJ2-1; 10 positions agree with TRBD2. The CDR3 length is 14 residues. V lost 6 bases, J lost 8 bases, and 7 bases stayed unmatched. The germline CDR1 and CDR2 sequences are SEHNR and FQNEAQ (reference sequence). The DNA of the CDR3 is TGTGCCAGCAGTGAAGCGGGAGGGCTGTATGAGCAGTTCTTC. Residues: CASSEAGGLYEQFF.

This clonotype was recorded at least ten times. The chain uses TRBV6-1 and TRBJ2-5; TRBD2 matches 15 bases. Germline CDR1 MNHNS, CDR2 SASEGT. V lost 5 bases, J lost 5 bases, and 6 bases stayed unmatched. This CDR3 contains 16 residues. CDR3 residues: CASSPGLAGGQETQYF. As DNA, the CDR3 is TGTGCCAGCAGTCCGGGACTAGCGGGAGGTCAGGAGACCCAGTACTTC.

This clonotype was observed a few times. This chain links TRBV4-2 with TRBJ2-7; 8 bases match TRBD2. The CDR3 length is 14 residues. Germline lookup yields CDR1 LGHNA and CDR2 YNFKEQ. Trimming at V came to 2 bases and at J to 3 bases, leaving 3 bases not matched to a gene. In DNA, the CDR3 is TGTGCCAGCAGCCAAACTAGCGGAAACTACGAGCAGTACTTC. Its translation is CASSQTSGNYEQYF.